This TCR beta chain was found in a study of CD8 T cells in Susac syndrome. CD8+ and CD4+ T cells taken from blood had their TCR beta sequenced. Purification of the CD8+ and CD4+ T cells relied on negative isolation, and TEMRA cells underwent FACS enrichment. Reverse transcription of about 0.5 to 1 ug RNA was carried out with random hexamers. With immunoSEQ multiplex PCR, TCR beta CDR3 was amplified across 54 Vbeta and 13 Jbeta. MiXCR, run by TCRdb on the immunoSEQ multiplex PCR reads, gives a single entry per CDR3 protein. Of about 300,000 distinct CDR3 sequences listed, 75% to 85% are singletons. The CDR3 runs to 14 residues. After removal of 2 bases from V and 5 bases from J, the junction contained 3 bases not matched to a gene. Per the germline V gene, CDR1 is MNHEY and CDR2 is SVGEGT.

The receptor comes from a human donor with multiple sclerosis. This rearrangement joins TRBV6-2 or TRBV6-3 to TRBJ1-1; the match to TRBD1 covers 9 bases. Input material: CD8+ T cells from PBMCs. The CDR3 DNA reads TGTGCCAGCAGTTACGTGGGGACAGGGACTGAAGCTTTCTTT. Encoded protein: CASSYVGTGTEAFF.